This entry lists 14 T cell receptor beta chains sequenced from one sample in a study of blood T cell repertoires in COVID-19. The method was immunoSEQ multiplex PCR; TCRdb's version includes in-frame clones alone and lacks a portion of them. There are around 51,000 clones in the sample; 80% to 90% occur only once, and just under 3% lies in the top ten. Sequencing input: peripheral blood. These receptors came from a woman older than 75 with acute or convalescent COVID-19.

The chain has TRBV2 and TRBJ1-1; no clear D. This CDR3 region has 12 residues. The germline V gene encodes CDR1 SNHLY and CDR2 FYNNEI. V was shortened by 3 bases and J by 3 bases, with 5 bases between the two germline ends. The CDR3 reads CASSDPDTEAFF. As DNA, the CDR3 is TGTGCCAGCAGTGACCCCGACACTGAAGCTTTCTTT.

This clone has a single count. The V and J genes are TRBV6-5 and TRBJ1-3, with a weak D call TRBD1 (6 bases). The CDR3 contains 13 residues. Germline loops: CDR1 MNHEY, CDR2 SVGAGI. Between the trimmed V and J ends, which lost 6 bases and 4 bases, there was a span of 10 bases. The CDR3 reads CASSTGTGNTIYF. In nucleotides, the CDR3 is TGTGCCAGCAGCACAGGGACAGGAAACACCATATATTTT.

The rearrangement links TRBV6-5 to TRBJ2-7; D may be TRBD1 (7 bases). The CDR3 length is 15 residues. With 0 bases removed from V and 3 bases from J, the gap between germline ends came to 12 bases. Germline CDR1 is MNHEY and CDR2 is SVGAGI. Here the CDR3 reads CASSYSGGGGYEQYF. CDR3 sequence (DNA): TGTGCCAGCAGTTACTCAGGAGGGGGCGGCTACGAGCAGTACTTC.

The chain carries TRBV5-1 and TRBJ1-1, with TRBD1 matching 7 bases. This CDR3 comprises 15 residues. J lost 3 bases, V lost 4 bases, and 9 bases had no gene match. Germline CDR1 reads SGHRS; CDR2 reads YFSETQ. CDR3 DNA: TGCGCCAGCAGCACTAACGACAGGGTGTACACTGAAGCTTTCTTT. Amino acids: CASSTNDRVYTEAFF.

V usage is TRBV2 and J usage is TRBJ1-1; TRBD1 matches 8 bases. Germline trimming cut 6 bases from V and 6 bases from J; bases unmatched to any gene: 6. This CDR3 is built from 13 residues. Per the germline V gene, CDR1 is SNHLY and CDR2 is FYNNEI. The CDR3 spells CASSLGTGAEAFF. The CDR3 bases are TGTGCCAGCAGCCTAGGGACAGGCGCTGAAGCTTTCTTT.

The chain links TRBV7-6 to TRBJ2-5; 7 bases line up with TRBD1. CDR1 is SGHVS and CDR2 is FNYEAQ in the germline V gene. CDR3 size: 13 residues. Trimming removed 5 bases from V and 5 bases from J; junction bases left unmatched: 5. CDR3 DNA: TGTGCCAGCAGCGACAGGGTCGTGGAGACCCAGTACTTC. Translated: CASSDRVVETQYF.

This clone was seen a single time. The DNA of the CDR3 is TGTGCCAGCAGCCGACAGGGGGTCGCCTACGAGCAGTACTTC. Translation: CASSRQGVAYEQYF. The chain uses TRBV5-6 and TRBJ2-7, with 9 bases aligning to TRBD1. CDR1 and CDR2 (germline): SGHDT, YYEEEE. The CDR3 extends over 14 amino acids. V lost 4 bases to trimming and J lost 2 bases; unmatched junction nucleotides: 4.

Here the CDR3 DNA reads TGTGCCAGCAGCCACAGGGATAACGAGCAGTACTTC. Residues: CASSHRDNEQYF. The rearrangement links TRBV3-1 (or the pseudogene TRBV3-2) to TRBJ2-7; D is perhaps TRBD1 (5 bases). Trimming shortened V by 3 bases and J by 5 bases, and 8 bases separated the two germline ends. Germline lookup yields CDR1 LGHDT and CDR2 YNNKEL (reference sequence). This CDR3 region has 12 residues.

V usage is TRBV6-1 and J usage is TRBJ1-5; maybe TRBD1 (5 bases). Germline V gene sequence: CDR1 MNHNS, CDR2 SASEGT. This CDR3 has 15 amino acids. V lost 3 bases and J 9 bases, leaving 18 bases between the germline ends. The chain's CDR3 is CASSDRVAGKVPQHF. CDR3 in DNA: TGTGCCAGCAGTGATCGGGTGGCAGGGAAGGTGCCCCAGCATTTT.

The chain combines TRBV6-5 with TRBJ1-4; 9 nucleotides agree with TRBD1. Germline trimming cut 8 bases from V and 7 bases from J; bases unmatched to any gene: 5. Germline values: CDR1 MNHEY, CDR2 SVGAGI. This CDR3 region has 13 residues. The CDR3 DNA reads as TGTGCCAGCGCCGGGACAGGGTTTGAAAAACTGTTTTTT. This gives the protein CASAGTGFEKLFF.

The chain has TRBV9 and TRBJ1-3; no clear D. CDR1 SGDLS and CDR2 YYNGEE come from the germline V gene. This CDR3 is 16 amino acids long. Trimming left V 0 bases short and J 2 bases short, with 12 bases between. CDR3 residues: CASSVVPAGTGNTIYF. The CDR3 bases are TGTGCCAGCAGCGTAGTGCCTGCCGGGACTGGAAACACCATATATTTT.

The chain has TRBV7-2 and TRBJ2-3; 11 bases agree with TRBD1. CDR1 and CDR2 (germline): SGHTA, FQGNSA. V was pared by 0 bases and J by 1 base, with 3 bases of the junction left unmatched. This CDR3 spans 17 amino acids. CDR3 coding DNA: TGTGCCAGCAGCTTAGCGGGGACAGGGGGAGGCACAGATACGCAGTATTTT. Its translation is CASSLAGTGGGTDTQYF.

The chain joins TRBV10-3 to TRBJ2-1; 7 nucleotides align to TRBD2. The CDR3 runs 15 residues. From germline, CDR1 is ENHRY and CDR2 SYGVKD. J lost 4 bases, V lost 11 bases, and 14 bases had no gene match. Here the CDR3 DNA reads TGTGCCGCACAAGGCCGACGGGGGGAATACAATGAGCAGTTCTTC. Translation gives CAAQGRRGEYNEQFF.

V is TRBV7-8 and J is TRBJ1-3; D ambiguous. The V gene lost 1 base and the J gene lost 0 bases, with 7 bases spanning the gap. This CDR3 is built from 15 residues. Germline CDR1 is SGHVS and CDR2 is FQNEAQ. The CDR3 sequence is CASSLDRSSGNTIYF. CDR3 coding DNA: TGTGCCAGCAGCTTAGATAGAAGCTCTGGAAACACCATATATTTT. The full variable domain, with the rest looked up from reference TRBV7-8 and TRBJ1-3, is GAGVSQSPRYKVAKRGQDVALRCDPISGHVSLFWYQQALGQGPEFLTYFQNEAQLDKSGLPSDRFFAERPEGSVSTLKIQRTQQEDSAVYLCASSLDRSSGNTIYFGEGSWLTVV.